A single sample is the source of the 24 T cell receptor beta chains below, sequenced in a study of post-analysis software for immune sequencing data (dated by TCRdb to between 2015 and 2016). Paper-wide results and their limitations: Patients showed significantly higher frequencies than controls for about five TRBV segments, among them TRBV5-6, TRBV5-1 and TRBV20-1.

Libraries came from PCR. For sequencing, an Illumina HiSeq 2500 was employed. To reduce PCR and sequencing biases, unique molecular identifiers were built into the TCR beta cDNA libraries. TCRdb trimmed public reads at Q25 via fastp, called clones via MiXCR and kept in-frame beta chains. Each CDR3 protein appears once, grouped with its most common genes and DNA. The sample table holds about 260,000 distinct CDR3 sequences, of which 36% were seen once. Of the sample, under 5% falls within the top ten clones. These receptors have no identified antigens. The sequenced material came from blood. These receptors were taken from a girl aged 10-17 years with multiple sclerosis.

The rearrangement uses TRBV5-1 and TRBJ1-2; the D gene is possibly TRBD1 (6 bases). Germline V CDR1 and CDR2: SGHRS, YFSETQ. Trimming cost V 2 bases and J 4 bases, with 15 bases left between them. The CDR3 runs 15 residues. CDR3: CASSFEIRDTYGYTF. CDR3 in DNA: TGCGCCAGCAGCTTCGAAATCCGGGACACCTATGGCTACACCTTC.

This clonotype is a singleton in its sample. The rearrangement links TRBV11-2 to TRBJ2-3, with TRBD2 identical over 9 bases. CDR1 is SGHAT and CDR2 is FQNNGV in the germline V gene. After removal of 2 bases from V and 3 bases from J, the junction contained 3 bases not matched to a gene. The CDR3 spans 15 residues. This chain's CDR3 is CASSLTGLATDTQYF. The CDR3, as DNA: TGTGCCAGCAGCTTAACGGGACTAGCAACAGATACGCAGTATTTT.

This clonotype has only a few counts. The gene calls are TRBV6-1 and TRBJ2-2; D is unclear. Germline loops: CDR1 MNHNS, CDR2 SASEGT. Between the trimmed V and J ends, which lost 0 bases and 0 bases, there was a span of 17 bases. The CDR3 is 19 amino acids. CDR3 sequence: CASSEAVSSISPNTGELFF. Here the CDR3 DNA reads TGTGCCAGCAGTGAAGCCGTCAGTTCGATCAGCCCGAACACCGGGGAGCTGTTTTTT.

The chain joins TRBV12-3 or TRBV12-4 to TRBJ2-4, with TRBD1 matching over 9 bases. Unmatched junction bases numbered 13, after V lost 1 base and J lost 9 bases. The CDR3 spans 17 residues. The CDR3 reads CASSLVYGRTGEVIQYF. As DNA, the CDR3 is TGTGCCAGCAGTTTAGTTTACGGCCGGACAGGGGAAGTCATTCAGTACTTC.

The V and J genes are TRBV10-3 and TRBJ2-2; 12 bases map to TRBD2. CDR3 length equals 20 residues. The V gene's germline CDR1 is ENHRY and CDR2 SYGVKD. Trimming took 6 bases from V and 0 from J; bases not matched to a gene: 14. CDR3: CAISAVPSGGALANTGELFF. In nucleotides, the CDR3 is TGTGCCATCAGCGCAGTGCCTAGCGGGGGGGCGCTTGCGAACACCGGGGAGCTGTTTTTT.

As concerns this clonotype: Possible read error: a much larger clone is one base away. This sequence joins TRBV2 and TRBJ1-6; 7 bases line up with TRBD1. Germline V gene data show CDR1 as SNHLY and CDR2 as FYNNEI. This CDR3 has 12 amino acids. CDR3 DNA: TGTGCCGGAAACAGGGGTAATTCACTCCTCCACTTT. It is translated as CAGNRGNSLLHF.

This clonotype was detected ten times or more. This chain uses TRBV4-1 with TRBJ2-5; D is uncertain. Trimming took off 0 bases at V and 5 bases at J, with 10 bases between the two ends. Germline assignment: CDR1 MGHRA and CDR2 YSYEKL. The CDR3 spans 14 residues. The DNA of the CDR3 is TGCGCCAGCAGCCAAGATGTAGGTCCGGAGACCCAGTACTTC. Protein product: CASSQDVGPETQYF.

Details on this clonotype: This may be a read error: a much more frequent sequence differs by one nucleotide. V and J are TRBV30 and TRBJ2-5; 12 bases map to TRBD2. After removal of 4 bases from V and 11 bases from J, the junction contained 11 bases not matched to a gene. The CDR3 is 14 amino acids. Germline V gene data show CDR1 as GTSNPN and CDR2 as SVGIG (reference sequence). The CDR3 coding sequence is TGTGCCTGGATGCTAGCGGGAGGGCCGAATGAGCAGTACTTC. Translated, it gives CAWMLAGGPNEQYF.

This clonotype was found many times. This chain uses TRBV5-1 with TRBJ2-1, with a tentative D call TRBD2 (5 bases). Trimming stripped 0 bases from V and 15 bases from J, with 16 bases between. Per germline, CDR1 SGHRS and CDR2 YFSETQ. The CDR3 has 13 residues. CDR3 protein: CASSLGRGGAPFF. The CDR3 coding sequence is TGCGCCAGCAGCTTGGGACGAGGAGGTGCTCCGTTCTTC.

CDR3 protein: CSASRGDRGQPQHF. The CDR3 DNA reads as TGCAGTGCTAGTCGGGGGGATAGGGGTCAGCCCCAGCATTTT. The J gene is TRBJ1-5, the V gene TRBV20-1; a weak D match, TRBD1 (5 bases). This CDR3 is 14 amino acids long. Germline V lookup: CDR1 DFQATT, CDR2 SNEGSKA (reference sequence). Deletions cut 3 bases from V and 6 bases from J, with 15 bases between.

This clonotype came up many times. The gene calls are TRBV7-8 and TRBJ1-4; D unresolved. The germline V and J ends were trimmed by 0 bases and 0 bases, with 8 bases remaining between them. Germline V gene sequence: CDR1 SGHVS, CDR2 FQNEAQ. This CDR3 contains 16 residues. The CDR3 nucleotides are TGTGCCAGCAGCTTAGCGGTTGGAGCAACTAATGAAAAACTGTTTTTT. Its translation: CASSLAVGATNEKLFF.

Points on this clonotype: This may come from a read error, since a much larger clone is one base off. The chain uses TRBV12-3 or TRBV12-4 and TRBJ1-4; maybe TRBD1 (5 bases). The CDR3 length is 15 residues. V shed 1 base and J shed 10 bases, with 16 bases lying between them. The CDR3 bases are TGTGCCAGCAGTTTAGGATCCGGGGACGGTGGAAAACTGTTTTTT. Translated, it gives CASSLGSGDGGKLFF.

This clonotype has only a few counts. The chain is built from TRBV12-3 or TRBV12-4 and TRBJ1-5; 7 nucleotides match TRBD1. J was trimmed by 6 bases and V by 8 bases; bases with no gene match: 7. This CDR3 contains 13 residues. The DNA of the CDR3 is TGTGCCAGCTGCCGACAGGGCGGTCAGCCCCAGCATTTT. As protein: CASCRQGGQPQHF.

This clonotype was recorded many times. This rearrangement joins TRBV27 to TRBJ2-3, with 9 positions matching TRBD2. Germline CDR1 reads MNHEY; CDR2 reads SMNVEV (reference sequence). The CDR3 has 18 residues. J was trimmed by 1 base and V by 5 bases; bases with no gene match: 13. CDR3 amino acids: CASSPSRRAGGGTDTQYF. In DNA form, the CDR3 reads TGTGCCAGCAGTCCCAGCCGTAGAGCGGGAGGAGGCACAGATACGCAGTATTTT.

In regard to this clonotype: This may be a read error: a much more frequent sequence differs by one nucleotide. The genes are TRBV4-1 and TRBJ2-7; D possibly uses TRBD1 or TRBD2 (5 bases each). V shed 5 bases and J shed 4 bases, with 18 bases lying between them. The CDR3 runs 15 residues. The germline V gene has CDR1 MGHRA and CDR2 YSYEKL. The CDR3 bases are TGCGCCAGCAGCTCGGCGAGGGGACCGGATTACGAGCAGTACTTC. The encoded protein is CASSSARGPDYEQYF.

On this clonotype: A read error is possible here, since a much larger clone lies one base away. The rearrangement uses TRBV28 and TRBJ2-3; D is ambiguous. Trimming shortened V by 3 bases and J by 1 base, and 11 bases separated the two germline ends. The CDR3 is made up of 15 amino acids. CDR1 MDHEN and CDR2 SYDVKM come from the germline V gene. The CDR3 spells CASSLAGPRTDTQYF. Here the CDR3 DNA reads TGTGCCAGCAGTTTGGCCGGACCGCGCACAGATACGCAGTATTTT.

A word on this clonotype: This may be a read error: a much more frequent sequence differs by one nucleotide. The chain joins TRBV5-1 to TRBJ2-1; 7 bases are shared with TRBD2. With V trimmed by 1 base and J by 6 bases, 10 bases remained unmatched. The CDR3 consists of 16 residues. Germline V CDR1 and CDR2: SGHRS, YFSETQ. CDR3 loop: CASSLLGGGPANEQFF. The CDR3 DNA follows: TGCGCCAGCAGCTTGCTCGGGGGAGGGCCGGCCAATGAGCAGTTCTTC.

The chain couples TRBV20-1 to TRBJ2-3, with TRBD2 matching over 8 bases. Germline assignment: CDR1 DFQATT and CDR2 SNEGSKA (reference sequence). V trimming: 3 bases; J trimming: 2 bases; junction bases outside the gene matches: 10. The CDR3 is 16 amino acids. In DNA form, the CDR3 reads TGCAGTGCTAGGCCCCCGTTGACTAGCGTCACAGATACGCAGTATTTT. Its protein product is CSARPPLTSVTDTQYF.

Of note for this clonotype: A much larger clone lies a single base off, so this may be a read error. The chain combines TRBV20-1 with TRBJ1-2; no clear D. This CDR3 is 12 amino acids long. Germline loops: CDR1 DFQATT, CDR2 SNEGSKA (reference sequence). The CDR3 region is CRASQAVRGYTF. CDR3 nucleotide sequence: TGCAGGGCTAGTCAGGCCGTTAGAGGCTACACCTTC.

As to this clonotype: A single base separates this from a much larger clone, so it may be a read error. The V gene is TRBV12-3 or TRBV12-4, the J gene TRBJ1-1; D perhaps matches TRBD1 (5 bases). V was clipped by 6 bases and J by 3 bases, with 14 bases between them. The CDR3 length is 14 residues. CDR3 protein: CASRPRGVDTEAFF. In DNA form, the CDR3 reads TGTGCCAGCAGGCCGCGGGGGGTCGACACTGAAGCTTTCTTT.

This clonotype showed up just a few times. CDR3 sequence (DNA): TGTGCCAGCAGTTACTCGAGGAGGGGAGGGAATGGAGCTTTCTTT. Amino acids: CASSYSRRGGNGAFF. This chain links TRBV6-5 with TRBJ1-1; TRBD1 might be the D (5 bases). CDR3 length: 15 residues. CDR1 and CDR2 from the germline V gene are MNHEY and SVGAGI. V was pared by 0 bases and J by 10 bases, with 18 bases between.

The gene calls are TRBV7-2 and TRBJ1-5, with 8 bases lining up with TRBD1. CDR1 and CDR2 from the germline V gene are SGHTA and FQGNSA. The CDR3 runs 15 residues. With V trimmed by 6 bases and J by 4 bases, 8 bases remained unmatched. CDR3 DNA: TGTGCCAGCAGGAGGGACAGGACGAATAATCAGCCCCAGCATTTT. Protein sequence: CASRRDRTNNQPQHF.

The genes are TRBV6-5 and TRBJ1-2; no clear D gene. V lost 0 bases to trimming and J lost 1 base, with 27 bases between them. CDR3 length: 21 residues. The germline CDR1 and CDR2 sequences are MNHEY and SVGAGI. CDR3 loop: CASSYSKSSRISGELNYGYTF. The DNA for the CDR3 is TGTGCCAGCAGTTACTCGAAAAGTTCTAGAATATCGGGAGAACTTAACTATGGCTACACCTTC.

This clonotype came up a few times. A read error may explain this, as a much larger clone is one base away. The chain carries TRBV5-1 and TRBJ2-1; 10 bases align to TRBD2. There are 19 residues in the CDR3. The germline gives CDR1 SGHRS, CDR2 YFSETQ. V was clipped by 0 bases and J by 5 bases; unmatched bases: 14. CDR3 sequence (DNA): TGCGCCAGCAGCTTGGGTGCTAGCGGGAGAGGTGGTGGACACAATGAGCAGTTCTTC. The encoded protein is CASSLGASGRGGGHNEQFF.